The 18 T cell receptor beta chains presented below share a single source sample, sequenced in a study of shared clonotypes between healthy human individuals. Repertoires were generated with immunoSEQ multiplex PCR, while TCRdb's copy carries only in-frame clones and drops some. Found here are about 2.4 million clones, roughly 92% of them singletons; the top ten hold under 0.15%. The material sequenced was naive CD4+ T cells sorted from blood. Subset of the sample: CD45RA+ positively selected. These receptors were obtained from a man between 18 and 29 years old in good health.

This sequence joins TRBV18 and TRBJ1-4; a possible D gene is TRBD1 (6 bases). In germline, CDR1 is KGHSH, CDR2 LQKENI. CDR3 length: 17 amino acids. V was pared by 0 bases and J by 3 bases, with 14 bases between. Here the CDR3 DNA reads TGTGCCAGCTCACCACCACAGGGATTTGTGGCTAATGAAAAACTGTTTTTT. This sequence encodes CASSPPQGFVANEKLFF.

V is TRBV21-1 and J is TRBJ2-3; the tabulated D call, TRBD1, remains unverified against the DNA. TRBV21-1 is reported as a pseudogene. This CDR3 region has 15 residues. In DNA, the CDR3 is TGTGCCAGCAGGCCAAACAAGTCTAGCACAGATACGCAGTATTTT. This translates into CASRPNKSSTDTQYF.

This rearrangement joins TRBV7-9 to TRBJ2-7, with 9 bases lining up with TRBD1. J lost 7 bases, V lost 3 bases, and 10 bases had no gene match. This CDR3 is 15 amino acids long. Germline V lookup: CDR1 SEHNR, CDR2 FQNEAQ (reference sequence). As DNA, the CDR3 is TGTGCCAGCAGCTTTTCCGGGACAGGGCTCAGGGAGCAGTACTTC. Translation: CASSFSGTGLREQYF. Full variable domain (remainder filled in from reference TRBV7-9 and TRBJ2-7): DTGVSQNPRHKITKRGQNVTFRCDPISEHNRLYWYRQTLGQGPEFLTYFQNEAQLEKSRLLSDRFSAERPKGSFSTLEIQRTEQGDSAMYLCASSFSGTGLREQYFGPGTRLTVT.

The rearrangement joins TRBV10-3 to TRBJ1-3; D possibly corresponds to TRBD1 (6 bases). Germline V gene lookup returns CDR1 ENHRY and CDR2 SYGVKD. Trimming cost V 11 bases and J 3 bases, with 17 bases left between them. The CDR3 has 14 residues. The CDR3 sequence: CAASEGVGGNTIYF. The CDR3 DNA is TGTGCCGCTTCGGAGGGGGTAGGTGGAAACACCATATATTTT.

This chain connects TRBV18 to TRBJ2-7, with TRBD1 matching over 7 bases. V trimming: 1 base; J trimming: 6 bases; junction bases outside the gene matches: 6. CDR1 is KGHSH and CDR2 is LQKENI in the germline V gene. This CDR3 is built from 14 residues. The CDR3 DNA is TGTGCCAGCTCACCACTTCCAGGGGGAAGCGAGCAGTACTTC. This gives the protein CASSPLPGGSEQYF.

This rearrangement joins TRBV9 to TRBJ2-1; weak D call: TRBD2 (7 bases). The CDR3 loop spans 16 amino acids. The germline CDR1 and CDR2 sequences are SGDLS and YYNGEE. V lost 0 bases, J lost 7 bases, and 17 bases lay in between. The CDR3 loop reads CASSVVGWGGGNEQFF. For the CDR3, the DNA is TGTGCCAGCAGCGTAGTAGGGTGGGGAGGGGGAAATGAGCAGTTCTTC.

The chain carries TRBV11-3 and TRBJ2-2; TRBD1 matches 8 bases. Trimming removed 3 bases from V and 1 base from J; junction bases left unmatched: 7. The CDR3 extends over 17 amino acids. CDR1 SGHNT and CDR2 YENEEA come from the germline V gene. CDR3 loop: CASSLDRVGENTGELFF. DNA for the CDR3: TGTGCCAGCAGCTTGGACAGGGTAGGGGAGAACACCGGGGAGCTGTTTTTT. Full variable domain (outside the CDR3, taken from reference TRBV11-3 and TRBJ2-2): EAGVVQSPRYKIIEKKQPVAFWCNPISGHNTLYWYLQNLGQGPELLIRYENEEAVDDSQLPKDRFSAERLKGVDSTLKIQPAELGDSAVYLCASSLDRVGENTGELFFGEGSRLTVL.

The rearrangement uses TRBV5-1 and TRBJ2-7; 10 bases line up with TRBD2. The germline gives CDR1 SGHRS, CDR2 YFSETQ. The V gene end was trimmed by 0 bases and the J gene end by 0 bases; junction bases not matched to a gene: 9. CDR3 length: 18 residues. CDR3 DNA sequence: TGCGCCAGCAGCTTGGTGAGTAGCGGGGGGCCGAGCTCCTACGAGCAGTACTTC. It specifies CASSLVSSGGPSSYEQYF.

Turning to this clone: The same CDR3 can be traced to other DNA sequences in this sample. V and J are TRBV2 and TRBJ2-5; 7 bases fit TRBD2. The germline V gene encodes CDR1 SNHLY and CDR2 FYNNEI. Trimming took 4 bases from V and 2 from J; bases not matched to a gene: 4. This CDR3 region has 14 residues. In DNA, the CDR3 is TGTGCCAGCAGTGGGCTAGCGGTACAAGAGACCCAGTACTTC. Its protein product is CASSGLAVQETQYF.

The genes are TRBV5-6 and TRBJ2-1, with 8 nucleotides matching TRBD2. V gave up 4 bases and J gave up 7 bases; unmatched junction bases: 7. CDR1 is SGHDT and CDR2 is YYEEEE in the germline V gene. The CDR3 extends over 14 amino acids. This CDR3 reads CASSQRERPNEQFF. CDR3 sequence (DNA): TGTGCCAGCAGCCAGCGGGAGAGACCGAATGAGCAGTTCTTC.

Notes on this clone: Its ends do not fully match the called genes, so a read error is possible. The rearrangement joins TRBV7-2 to TRBJ2-1; D may correspond to TRBD1 or TRBD2 (5 bases each). CDR3 length equals 11 residues. CDR1 is SGHTA and CDR2 is FQGNSA in the germline V gene. This CDR3 reads CASSSGPGGLF. The CDR3, as DNA: TGTGCCAGCAGCTCGGGACCCGGCGGGCTCTTC.

The chain links TRBV11-2 to TRBJ2-7, with D possibly TRBD1 on 5 matching bases. The CDR3 runs 14 residues. Germline assignment: CDR1 SGHAT and CDR2 FQNNGV. V was clipped by 3 bases and J by 3 bases, with 12 bases between them. Written as DNA, the CDR3 is TGTGCCAGCAGCTTGTCAGGGAAGGGCTACGAGCAGTACTTC. Translated, it gives CASSLSGKGYEQYF.

The rearrangement links TRBV2 to TRBJ2-5, with TRBD1 matching over 9 bases. The CDR3 sequence is 14 residues long. Trimming at V came to 8 bases and at J to 4 bases, leaving 8 bases not matched to a gene. Germline assignment: CDR1 SNHLY and CDR2 FYNNEI. Here the CDR3 reads CASAQGALRETQYF. As DNA, the CDR3 is TGTGCCAGCGCACAGGGGGCGCTGAGAGAGACCCAGTACTTC.

This clone was counted only a few times. The chain links TRBV19 to TRBJ1-1; D gene unclear. Trimming took 4 bases from V and 3 from J, leaving 3 bases between them. Germline-derived CDR1 and CDR2 are LNHDA and SQIVND (reference sequence). The CDR3 runs to 11 residues. The CDR3 nucleotides are TGTGCCAGTAGTAAACACACTGAAGCTTTCTTT. It encodes CASSKHTEAFF.

This clone was seen just once. The chain recombines TRBV30 with TRBJ2-7; 9 bases align to TRBD1. The germline V gene encodes CDR1 GTSNPN and CDR2 SVGIG (reference sequence). V lost 4 bases to trimming and J lost 2 bases; unmatched junction nucleotides: 9. The CDR3 extends over 15 amino acids. For the CDR3, the DNA is TGTGCCTGGAACCCCCCATGGACAGGGGCCTACGAGCAGTACTTC. Its protein is CAWNPPWTGAYEQYF.

This chain joins TRBV7-2 and TRBJ2-1; 7 bases are shared with TRBD2. CDR3 length equals 16 residues. J lost 4 bases, V lost 0 bases, and 6 bases had no gene match. Germline CDR1 and CDR2: SGHTA and FQGNSA. The CDR3 nucleotides read TGTGCCAGCAGCTTAGCCGGCGGGGGATTATACAATGAGCAGTTCTTC. This sequence encodes CASSLAGGGLYNEQFF. The entire variable domain, with the rest obtained from reference TRBV7-2 and TRBJ2-1, is as follows: GAGVSQSPSNKVTEKGKDVELRCDPISGHTALYWYRQSLGQGLEFLIYFQGNSAPDKSGLPSDRFSAERTGGSVSTLTIQRTQQEDSAVYLCASSLAGGGLYNEQFFGPGTRLTVL.

There are a few counts of this clone. This rearrangement joins TRBV19 to TRBJ1-1; D gene unclear. V lost 5 bases to trimming and J lost 2 bases, with 15 bases between them. Germline loops: CDR1 LNHDA, CDR2 SQIVND (reference sequence). The CDR3 length is 15 residues. CDR3 DNA: TGTGCCAGTAGTTCCAGGACGGGAATTAACACTGAAGCTTTCTTT. Translation: CASSSRTGINTEAFF.

This clone has only one observation. The gene calls are TRBV19 and TRBJ1-1, with a weak D call TRBD1 (5 bases). V was pared by 7 bases and J by 6 bases, with 12 bases between. This CDR3 spans 12 amino acids. Germline lookup yields CDR1 LNHDA and CDR2 SQIVND (reference sequence). The CDR3 is CASNRGAAEAFF. In DNA form, the CDR3 reads TGTGCCAGTAATCGCGGGGCCGCTGAAGCTTTCTTT.